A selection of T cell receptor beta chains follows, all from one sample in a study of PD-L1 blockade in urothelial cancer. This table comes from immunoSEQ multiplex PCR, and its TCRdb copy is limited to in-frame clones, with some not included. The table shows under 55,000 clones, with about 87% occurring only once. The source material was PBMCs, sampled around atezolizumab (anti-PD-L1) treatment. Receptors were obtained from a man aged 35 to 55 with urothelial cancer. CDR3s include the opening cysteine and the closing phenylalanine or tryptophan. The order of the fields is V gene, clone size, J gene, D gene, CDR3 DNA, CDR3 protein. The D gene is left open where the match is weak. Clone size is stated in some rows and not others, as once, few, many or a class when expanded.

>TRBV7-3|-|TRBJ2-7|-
TGTGCCAGCAGCAAGGGGGAGGGCAACGAGCAGTACTTC
CASSKGEGNEQYF
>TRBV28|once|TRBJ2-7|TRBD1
TGTGCCACCCGGACCGCGGGACAGGGGGCAATGGGGGAGCAGTACTTC
CATRTAGQGAMGEQYF
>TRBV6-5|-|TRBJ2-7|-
TGTGCCAGCAGTTACTCGAACCGGGGCTCCTACGAGCAGTACTTC
CASSYSNRGSYEQYF
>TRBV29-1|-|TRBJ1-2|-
TGCAGCGTTGATGTCAGGGGTGAGGACTATGGCTACACCTTC
CSVDVRGEDYGYTF
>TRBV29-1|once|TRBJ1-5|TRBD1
TGCAGCGTCAAGGACAGGGCGGGTCAGCCCCAGCATTTT
CSVKDRAGQPQHF
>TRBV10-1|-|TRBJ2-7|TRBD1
TGCGCCAGCAGTGAGGACAGGGGCTACGAGCAGTACTTC
CASSEDRGYEQYF
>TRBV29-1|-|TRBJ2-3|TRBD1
TGCAGCGTCGGTACTCTACAGGGGCCAGGGGATACGCAGTATTTT
CSVGTLQGPGDTQYF
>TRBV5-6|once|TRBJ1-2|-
TGTGCCAGCAGCTCGACAGTTAACTATGGCTACACCTTC
CASSSTVNYGYTF
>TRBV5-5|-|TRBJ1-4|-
TGTGCCAGCAGCCTAAATCAATTGTCGGTTAATGAAAAACTGTTTTTT
CASSLNQLSVNEKLFF
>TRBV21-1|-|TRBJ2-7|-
TGTGCCAGCAGGAGACAGGGGGTGAGGCGAGCCTACGAGCAGTACTTC
CASRRQGVRRAYEQYF
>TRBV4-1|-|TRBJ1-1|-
TGCGCCAGCAGCCAAGAAAAAAAGGGAGTGGGCACTGAAGCTTTCTTT
CASSQEKKGVGTEAFF
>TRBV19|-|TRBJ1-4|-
TGTGCCAGTAGATCTGTAGGAGAGGAAAAACTGTTTTTT
CASRSVGEEKLFF
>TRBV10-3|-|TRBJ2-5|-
TGTGCCATCAGAAAACGGACCGGAGGAGAAGAGACCCAGTACTTC
CAIRKRTGGEETQYF
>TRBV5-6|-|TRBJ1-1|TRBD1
TGTGCCAGCAGCCCGGACAGGGGGCACGAGGCTTTCTTT
CASSPDRGHEAFF
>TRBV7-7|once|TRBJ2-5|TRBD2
TGTGCTAGCAGCCTGAGCGGGAGGCCGGGAGAGACCCAGTACTTC
CASSLSGRPGETQYF
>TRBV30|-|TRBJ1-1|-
TGTGCCTGGAGTGTACGAGAGGAAAATCCTGAAGCTTTCTTT
CAWSVREENPEAFF
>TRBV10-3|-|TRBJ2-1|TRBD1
TGTGCCATCAGGGGACAGGTCAATGAGCAGTTCTTC
CAIRGQVNEQFF
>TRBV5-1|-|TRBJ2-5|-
TGCGCCAGCAGCCGCAGCGGGTGGGAAGAGACCCAGTACTTC
CASSRSGWEETQYF
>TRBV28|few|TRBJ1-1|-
TGTGCCAGCAGGGAAAACAGGGAGAACACTGAAGCTTTCTTT
CASRENRENTEAFF
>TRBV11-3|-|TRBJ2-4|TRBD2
TGTGCCAGCAGCTTTGTGGGGTGGGGACTAGCGGGCCTAGCCAAAAACATTCAGTACTTC
CASSFVGWGLAGLAKNIQYF
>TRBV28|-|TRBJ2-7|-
TGTGCCAGCATAACCGGGAGAGCGCGCGAGCAGTACTTC
CASITGRAREQYF
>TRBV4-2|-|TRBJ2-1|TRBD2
TGTGCCAGCAGGGGAGGGGCTAGCGTCGAAAATGAGCAGTTCTTC
CASRGGASVENEQFF
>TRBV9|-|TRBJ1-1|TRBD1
TGTGCCAGCAGCGTAATGGACAGGGGGAACACTGAAGCTTTCTTT
CASSVMDRGNTEAFF
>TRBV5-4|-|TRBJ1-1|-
TGTGCCAGCAGCTCTCAGACCGTGGGAGGCACTGAAGCTTTCTTT
CASSSQTVGGTEAFF
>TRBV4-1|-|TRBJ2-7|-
TGCGCCAGCAGCCAAGACCTCGGGCTAGCTGCGTACGAGCAGTACTTC
CASSQDLGLAAYEQYF
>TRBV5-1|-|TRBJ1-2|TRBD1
TGCGCCAGCAGCCCGGGACAGGGGAATAACTATGGCTACACCTTC
CASSPGQGNNYGYTF
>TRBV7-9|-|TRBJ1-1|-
TGTGCCAGCAGCCGGGACTACACTGAAGCTTTCTTT
CASSRDYTEAFF
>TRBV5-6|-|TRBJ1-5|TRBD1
TGTGCCAGCAGCTGGGGACAGGGGGCTAAAGGCAATCAGCCCCAGCATTTT
CASSWGQGAKGNQPQHF
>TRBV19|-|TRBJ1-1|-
TGTGCCACCTCAGGGAAGACTGAAGCTTTCTTT
CATSGKTEAFF
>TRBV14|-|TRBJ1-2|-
TGTGCCAGCAGCCAAGATTTAGGAGGATATGGCTACACCTTC
CASSQDLGGYGYTF
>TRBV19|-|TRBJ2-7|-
TGTGCCAGTAGTATCGGGCGGGACCCGACGATCTACGAGCAGTACTTC
CASSIGRDPTIYEQYF
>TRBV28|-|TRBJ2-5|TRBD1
TGTGCCAGCAATGAACAGGGGATTCAAGAGACCCAGTACTTC
CASNEQGIQETQYF
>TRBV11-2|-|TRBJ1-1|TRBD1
TGTGCCAGCAGCATCCAGGGGGCGGGGAACACTGAAGCTTTCTTT
CASSIQGAGNTEAFF
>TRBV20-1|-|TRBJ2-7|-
TGCAGTGGATATTTTTGGCACGAGCAGTACTTC
CSGYFWHEQYF
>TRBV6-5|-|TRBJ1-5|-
TGTGCCAGCAGTCAGACAGGAAACAATCAGCCCCAGCATTTT
CASSQTGNNQPQHF
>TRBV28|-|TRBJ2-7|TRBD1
TGTGCCAGCAGTCGGACAGGCTACGAGCAGTACTTC
CASSRTGYEQYF